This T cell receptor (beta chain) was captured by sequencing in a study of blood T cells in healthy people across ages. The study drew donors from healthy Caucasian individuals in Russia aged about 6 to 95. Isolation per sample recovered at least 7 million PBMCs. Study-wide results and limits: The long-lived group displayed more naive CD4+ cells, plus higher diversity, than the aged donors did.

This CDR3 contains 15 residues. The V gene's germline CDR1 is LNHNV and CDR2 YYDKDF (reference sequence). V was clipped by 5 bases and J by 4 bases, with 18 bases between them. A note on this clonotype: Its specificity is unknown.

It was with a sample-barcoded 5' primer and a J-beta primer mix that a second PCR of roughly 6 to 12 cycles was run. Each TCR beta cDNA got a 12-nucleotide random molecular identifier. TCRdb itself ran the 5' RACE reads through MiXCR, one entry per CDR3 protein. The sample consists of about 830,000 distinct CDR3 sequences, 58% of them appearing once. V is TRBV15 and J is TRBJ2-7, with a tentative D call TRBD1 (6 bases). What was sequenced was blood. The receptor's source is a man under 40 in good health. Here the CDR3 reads CATSRERTGQYEQYF. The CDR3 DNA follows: TGTGCCACCAGCCGCGAACGGACCGGACAGTACGAGCAGTACTTC.